This T cell receptor (beta chain) came from a study of identical twins. Findings of the study overall: Researchers reported excess low generation probability among twin-shared out-of-frame alpha sequences.

A note on this clonotype: As yet, its antigen is unknown.

The CDR3 is made up of 13 amino acids. V lost 9 bases to trimming and J lost 6 bases, with 17 bases between them. TCRdb independently ran MiXCR on the 5' RACE reads; one entry per CDR3 protein. The sample has 700,000 to 950,000 distinct CDR3 sequences; 9% to 15% are singletons. The same sample was also studied in work on yellow fever vaccine responses in identical twins.

This chain uses TRBV23-1 with TRBJ1-2; D possibly corresponds to TRBD1 (5 bases). TRBV23-1 is flagged as an ORF with uncertain function. The sequenced material came from PBMCs. This sequence originates from a woman between 18 and 29 years old in good health. The CDR3 nucleotides are TGCGCCAGACCAGGGTCGGGGATCGATGGCTACACCTTC. Residues: CARPGSGIDGYTF.